The clone carrying this T cell receptor (beta chain) was recorded once. The CDR3 spans 16 residues. Germline CDR1 is LGHDT and CDR2 is YNNKEL (reference sequence). V was clipped by 3 bases and J by 8 bases; unmatched bases: 8. The data stem from a study of blood T cell repertoires in COVID-19. Study as a whole: The United States, Italy and Spain supplied acute and convalescent COVID-19 samples.

Researchers sorted participants into cohorts using their self-reported clinical history. In the source study's methods: Reference gene primer amplification gave estimated nucleated cell counts. Assay used: immunoSEQ multiplex PCR; TCRdb lists only in-frame clones, some missing. The D gene and trimming were derived from the DNA, and the V and J assignments and clone size from that table. The sample records 150,000 to 200,000 clones, 82% being singletons. V gene TRBV3-1 (or the pseudogene TRBV3-2) combines with J gene TRBJ2-1; 12 positions match TRBD2. This TCR was sampled from a woman aged 55 to 70 with acute COVID-19. The sample was PBMCs or T cells enriched from blood (not recorded which). This chain's CDR3 is CASSHRTSGTRDEQFF. In nucleotides, the CDR3 is TGTGCCAGCAGCCACCGGACTAGCGGGACCAGGGATGAGCAGTTCTTC.